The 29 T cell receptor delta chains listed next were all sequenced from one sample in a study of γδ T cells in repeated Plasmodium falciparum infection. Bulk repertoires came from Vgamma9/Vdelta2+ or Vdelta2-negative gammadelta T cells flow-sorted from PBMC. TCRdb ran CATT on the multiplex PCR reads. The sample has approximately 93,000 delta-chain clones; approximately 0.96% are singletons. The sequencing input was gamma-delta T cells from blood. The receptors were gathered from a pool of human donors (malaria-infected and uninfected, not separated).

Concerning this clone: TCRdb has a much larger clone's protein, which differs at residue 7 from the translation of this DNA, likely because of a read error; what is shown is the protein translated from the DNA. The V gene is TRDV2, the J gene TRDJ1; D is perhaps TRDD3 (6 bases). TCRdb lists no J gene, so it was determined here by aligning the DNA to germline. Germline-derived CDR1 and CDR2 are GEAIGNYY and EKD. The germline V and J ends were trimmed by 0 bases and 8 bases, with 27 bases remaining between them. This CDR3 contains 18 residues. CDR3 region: CACDTAKLWGHNVKKLIF. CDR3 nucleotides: TGTGCCTGTGACACCGCGAAATTGTGGGGGCACAATGTCAAAAAACTCATCTTT.

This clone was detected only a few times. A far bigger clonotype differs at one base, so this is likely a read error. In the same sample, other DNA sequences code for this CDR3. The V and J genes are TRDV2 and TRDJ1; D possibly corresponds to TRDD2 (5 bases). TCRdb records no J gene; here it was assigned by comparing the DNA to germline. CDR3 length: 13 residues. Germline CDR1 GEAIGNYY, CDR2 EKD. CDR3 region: CACDSPSTDKLIF. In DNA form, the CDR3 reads TGCGCCTGTGACAGCCCTTCCACCGATAAACTCATCTTT.

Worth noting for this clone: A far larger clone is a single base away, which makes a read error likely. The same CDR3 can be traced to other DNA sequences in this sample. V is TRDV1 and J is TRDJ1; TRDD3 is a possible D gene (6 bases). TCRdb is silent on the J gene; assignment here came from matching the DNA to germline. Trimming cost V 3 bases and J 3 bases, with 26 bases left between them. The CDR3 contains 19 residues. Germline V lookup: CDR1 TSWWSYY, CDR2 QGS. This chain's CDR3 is CALGEARRGWGAAPDKLIF. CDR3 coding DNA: TGTGCTCTTGGGGAGGCTCGGCGGGGATGGGGGGCGGCACCCGATAAACTCATCTTT.

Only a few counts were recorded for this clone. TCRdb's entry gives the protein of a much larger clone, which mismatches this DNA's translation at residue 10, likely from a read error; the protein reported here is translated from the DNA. The CDR3 region has the DNA TGTGCCTGTGACACCGTGGGGGGAACTCTCCTGTACACCGATAAACTCATCTTT. Residues: CACDTVGGTLLYTDKLIF. This rearrangement joins TRDV2 to TRDJ1; D possibly corresponds to TRDD3 (6 bases). TCRdb is silent on the J gene; assignment here came from matching the DNA to germline. V lost 0 bases and J 0 bases, leaving 19 bases between the germline ends. This CDR3 comprises 18 residues. Per the germline V gene, CDR1 is GEAIGNYY and CDR2 is EKD.

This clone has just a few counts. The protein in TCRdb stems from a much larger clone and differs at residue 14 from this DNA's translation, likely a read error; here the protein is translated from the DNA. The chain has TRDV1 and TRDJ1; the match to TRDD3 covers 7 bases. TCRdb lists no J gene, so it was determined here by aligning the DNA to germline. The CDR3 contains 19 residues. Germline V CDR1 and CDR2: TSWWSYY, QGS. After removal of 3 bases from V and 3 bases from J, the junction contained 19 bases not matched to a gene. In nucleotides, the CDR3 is TGTGCTCTTGGGGACCTCTTACGTGGGGGACCGATGTACGCCGATAAACTCATCTTT. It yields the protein CALGDLLRGGPMYADKLIF.

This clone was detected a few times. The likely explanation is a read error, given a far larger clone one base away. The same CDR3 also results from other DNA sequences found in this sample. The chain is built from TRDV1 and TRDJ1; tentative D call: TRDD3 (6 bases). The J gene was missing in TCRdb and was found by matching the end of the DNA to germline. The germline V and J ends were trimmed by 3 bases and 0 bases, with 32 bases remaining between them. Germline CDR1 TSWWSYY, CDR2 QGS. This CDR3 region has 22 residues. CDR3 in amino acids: CALGDGRVSGFSGEPYTDKLIF. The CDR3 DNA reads TGTGCTCTTGGGGATGGTAGGGTCTCGGGGTTCTCGGGGGAACCTTACACCGATAAACTCATCTTT.

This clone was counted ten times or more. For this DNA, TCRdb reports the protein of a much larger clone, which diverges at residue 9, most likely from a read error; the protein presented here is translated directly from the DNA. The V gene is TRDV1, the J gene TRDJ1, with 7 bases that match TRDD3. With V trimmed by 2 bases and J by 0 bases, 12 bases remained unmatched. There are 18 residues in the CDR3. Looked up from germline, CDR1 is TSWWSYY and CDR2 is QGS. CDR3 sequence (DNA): TGTGCTCTTGGGGAATGCTTCTGGGGGCGAAGCTACACCGATAAACTCATCTTT. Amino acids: CALGECFWGRSYTDKLIF.

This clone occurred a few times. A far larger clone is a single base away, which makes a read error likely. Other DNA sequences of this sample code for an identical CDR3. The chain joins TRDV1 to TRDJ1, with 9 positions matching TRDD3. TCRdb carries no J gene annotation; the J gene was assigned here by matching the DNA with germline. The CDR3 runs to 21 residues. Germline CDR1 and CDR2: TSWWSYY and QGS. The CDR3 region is CALGEGTLRPARWGISDKLIF. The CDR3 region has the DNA TGTGCTCTCGGGGAGGGAACCCTTCGCCCTGCTAGGTGGGGGATAAGCGATAAACTCATCTTT.

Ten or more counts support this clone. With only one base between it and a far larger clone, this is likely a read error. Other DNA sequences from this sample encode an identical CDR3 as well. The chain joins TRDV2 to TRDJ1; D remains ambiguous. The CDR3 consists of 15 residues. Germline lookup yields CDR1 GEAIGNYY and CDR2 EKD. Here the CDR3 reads CACDTVGQYTDKLIF. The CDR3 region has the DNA TGTGCCTGTGACACCGTTGGACAGTACACCGATAAGCTCATCTTT.

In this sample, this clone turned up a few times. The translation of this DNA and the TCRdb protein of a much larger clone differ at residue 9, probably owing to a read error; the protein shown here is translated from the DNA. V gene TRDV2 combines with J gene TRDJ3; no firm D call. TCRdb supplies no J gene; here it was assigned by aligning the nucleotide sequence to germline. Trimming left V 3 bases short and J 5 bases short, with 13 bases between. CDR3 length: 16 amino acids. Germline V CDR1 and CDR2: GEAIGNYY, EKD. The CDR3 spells CACDPPNARDTRQMFF. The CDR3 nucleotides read TGTGCCTGTGACCCCCCCAACGCCCGGGACACCCGACAGATGTTTTTC.

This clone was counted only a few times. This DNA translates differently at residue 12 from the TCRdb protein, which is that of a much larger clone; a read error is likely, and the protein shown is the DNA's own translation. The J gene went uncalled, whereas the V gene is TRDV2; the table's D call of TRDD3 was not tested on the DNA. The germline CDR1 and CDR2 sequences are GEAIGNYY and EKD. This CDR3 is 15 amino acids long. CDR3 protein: CACDKLGDTRRILIF. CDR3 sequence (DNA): TGTGCCTGTGACAAACTGGGGGATACGCGTCGTATTCTCATCTTT.

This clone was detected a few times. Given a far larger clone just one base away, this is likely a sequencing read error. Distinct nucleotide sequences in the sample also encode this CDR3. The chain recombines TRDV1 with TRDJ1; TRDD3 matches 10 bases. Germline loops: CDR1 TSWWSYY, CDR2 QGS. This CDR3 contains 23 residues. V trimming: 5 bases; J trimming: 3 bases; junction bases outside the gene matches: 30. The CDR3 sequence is CALGYLVRFGRLGDTHSSDKLIF. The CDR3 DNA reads TGTGCTCTTGGGTACCTTGTACGCTTCGGAAGGTTGGGGGATACACATTCTTCCGATAAACTCATCTTT.

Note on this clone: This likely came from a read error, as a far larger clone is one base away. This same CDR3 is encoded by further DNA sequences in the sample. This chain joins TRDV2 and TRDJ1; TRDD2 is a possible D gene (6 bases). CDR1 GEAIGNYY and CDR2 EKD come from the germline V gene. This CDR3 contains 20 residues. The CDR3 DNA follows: TGCGCCTGCAAGCTCTACACTCCTTCCCGGGGACTTATTTACACCGATAAACTCATCTTT. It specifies CACKLYTPSRGLIYTDKLIF.

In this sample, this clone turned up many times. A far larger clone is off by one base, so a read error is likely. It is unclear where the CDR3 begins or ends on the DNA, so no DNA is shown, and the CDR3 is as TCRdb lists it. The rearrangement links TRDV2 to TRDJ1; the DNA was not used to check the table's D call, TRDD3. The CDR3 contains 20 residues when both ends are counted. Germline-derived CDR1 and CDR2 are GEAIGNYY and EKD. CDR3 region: CACDTVGWGIRQIHTDKLTF.

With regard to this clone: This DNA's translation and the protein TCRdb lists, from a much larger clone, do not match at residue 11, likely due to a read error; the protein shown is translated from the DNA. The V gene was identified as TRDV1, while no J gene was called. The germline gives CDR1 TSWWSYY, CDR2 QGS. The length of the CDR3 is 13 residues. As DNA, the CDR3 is TGTGCTCTTGGGGAGGGAAGCAGGGATAAACCCATCTTT. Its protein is CALGEGSRDKPIF.

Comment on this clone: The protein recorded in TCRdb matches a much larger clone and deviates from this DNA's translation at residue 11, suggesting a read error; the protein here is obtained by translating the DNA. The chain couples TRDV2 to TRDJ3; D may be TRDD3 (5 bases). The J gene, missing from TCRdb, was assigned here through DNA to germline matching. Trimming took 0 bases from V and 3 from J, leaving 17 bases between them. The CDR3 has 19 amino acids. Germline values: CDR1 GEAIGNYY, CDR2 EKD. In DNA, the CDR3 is TGTGCCTGTGACACCGCGGGGGCGTTGAGAGTCTGGGACACCCGACAGATGTTTTTC. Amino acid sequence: CACDTAGALRVWDTRQMFF.

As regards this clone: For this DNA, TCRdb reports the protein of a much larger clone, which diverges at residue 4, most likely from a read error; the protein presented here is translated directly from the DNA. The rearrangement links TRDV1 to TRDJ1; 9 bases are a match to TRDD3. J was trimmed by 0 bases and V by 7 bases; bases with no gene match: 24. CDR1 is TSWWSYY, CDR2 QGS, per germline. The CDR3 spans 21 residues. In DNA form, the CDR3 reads TGTGCTCTTGCGGTTACCATTACTGGGGGACTCCAGCACACGTACACCGATAAACTCATCTTT. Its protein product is CALAVTITGGLQHTYTDKLIF.

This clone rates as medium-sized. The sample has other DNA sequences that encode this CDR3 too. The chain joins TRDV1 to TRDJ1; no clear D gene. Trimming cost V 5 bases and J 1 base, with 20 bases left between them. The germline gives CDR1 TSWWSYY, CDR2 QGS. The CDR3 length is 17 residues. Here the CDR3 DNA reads TGTGCTCTTGGGAACTGTCAGAGGGGTGGAGTCACCGATAAACTCATCTTT. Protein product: CALGNCQRGGVTDKLIF.

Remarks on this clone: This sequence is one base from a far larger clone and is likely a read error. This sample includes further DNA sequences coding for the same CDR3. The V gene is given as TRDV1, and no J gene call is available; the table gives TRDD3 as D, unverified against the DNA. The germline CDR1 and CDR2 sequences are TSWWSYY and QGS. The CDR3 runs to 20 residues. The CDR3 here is CALGELELRGDKVYTDKLIF. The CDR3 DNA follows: TGTGCTCTTGGGGAACTGGAACTTCGGGGGGATAAGGTATACACCGATAAGCTCATCTTT.

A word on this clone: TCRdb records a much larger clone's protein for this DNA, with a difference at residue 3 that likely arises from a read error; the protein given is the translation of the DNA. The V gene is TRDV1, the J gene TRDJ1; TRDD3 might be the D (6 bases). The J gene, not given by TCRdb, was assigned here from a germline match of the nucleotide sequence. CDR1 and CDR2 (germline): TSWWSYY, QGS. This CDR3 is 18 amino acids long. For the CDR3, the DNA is TGTGCTCCTGGGGACCCCTTTCCCACTTACGGTGTGGAGTTTAAACTCATCTTT. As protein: CAPGDPFPTYGVEFKLIF.

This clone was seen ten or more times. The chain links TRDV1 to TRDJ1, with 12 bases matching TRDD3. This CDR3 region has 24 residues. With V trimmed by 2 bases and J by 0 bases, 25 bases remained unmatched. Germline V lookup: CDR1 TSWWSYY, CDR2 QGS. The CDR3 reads CALGETEQPSYYTGGYSNTDKLIF. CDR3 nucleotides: TGTGCTCTTGGGGAAACCGAACAGCCTTCCTACTATACTGGGGGATACTCGAACACCGATAAACTCATCTTT.

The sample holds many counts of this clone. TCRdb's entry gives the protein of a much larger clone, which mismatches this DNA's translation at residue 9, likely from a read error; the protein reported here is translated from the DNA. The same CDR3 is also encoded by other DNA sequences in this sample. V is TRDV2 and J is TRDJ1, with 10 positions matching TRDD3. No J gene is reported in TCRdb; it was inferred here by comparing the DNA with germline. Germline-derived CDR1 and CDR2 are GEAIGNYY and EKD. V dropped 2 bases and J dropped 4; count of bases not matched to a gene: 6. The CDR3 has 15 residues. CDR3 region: CACDRLGDLRDKLIF. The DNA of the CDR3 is TGTGCCTGTGACAGACTGGGGGATTTGCGCGATAAACTCATCTTT.

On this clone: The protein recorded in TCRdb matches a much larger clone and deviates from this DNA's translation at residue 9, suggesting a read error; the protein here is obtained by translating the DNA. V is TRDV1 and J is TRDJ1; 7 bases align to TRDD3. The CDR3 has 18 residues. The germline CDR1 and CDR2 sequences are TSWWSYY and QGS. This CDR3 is CALGVPLGRIRFTDKLIF. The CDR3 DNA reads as TGTGCTCTTGGGGTCCCCCTCGGGAGGATACGGTTCACCGATAAACTTATCTTT.

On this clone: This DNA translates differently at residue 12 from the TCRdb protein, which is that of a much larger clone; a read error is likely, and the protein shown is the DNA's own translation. DNA of the CDR3: TGTGCCTGTGCCAAACTGACTTACACCGATAAACCCATCTTT. It codes for CACAKLTYTDKPIF. The chain couples TRDV2 to TRDJ1; no firm D call. Germline V lookup: CDR1 GEAIGNYY, CDR2 EKD. This CDR3 region has 14 residues.

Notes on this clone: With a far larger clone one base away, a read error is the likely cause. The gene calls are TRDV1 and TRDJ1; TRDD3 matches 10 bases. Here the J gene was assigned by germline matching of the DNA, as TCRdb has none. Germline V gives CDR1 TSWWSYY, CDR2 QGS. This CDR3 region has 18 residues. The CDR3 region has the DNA TGTGCCCTTGGGGACCTCTACGCTCCCAAACTGGGGGATCGCGGACTCATCTTT. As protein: CALGDLYAPKLGDRGLIF.

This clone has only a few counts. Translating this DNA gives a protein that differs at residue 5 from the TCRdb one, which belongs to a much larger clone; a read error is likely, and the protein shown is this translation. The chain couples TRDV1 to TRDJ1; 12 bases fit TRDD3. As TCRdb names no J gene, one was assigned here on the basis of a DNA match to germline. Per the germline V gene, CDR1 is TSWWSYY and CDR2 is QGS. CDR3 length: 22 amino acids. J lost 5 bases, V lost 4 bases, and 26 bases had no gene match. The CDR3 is CALGGISAYASIYWGIPDKLIF. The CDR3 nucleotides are TGTGCTCTTGGGGGAATTAGTGCTTACGCATCTATCTACTGGGGGATACCAGATAAACTCATCTTT.

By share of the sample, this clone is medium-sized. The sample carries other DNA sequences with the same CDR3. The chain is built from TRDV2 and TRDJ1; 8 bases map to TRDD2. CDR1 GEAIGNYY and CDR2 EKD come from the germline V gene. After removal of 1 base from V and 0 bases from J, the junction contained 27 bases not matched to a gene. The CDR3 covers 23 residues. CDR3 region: CACDTIRGSSYEQGELHTDKLIF. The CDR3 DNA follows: TGTGCCTGTGACACGATTCGGGGCTCTTCCTACGAGCAGGGGGAACTACACACCGATAAACTCATCTTT.

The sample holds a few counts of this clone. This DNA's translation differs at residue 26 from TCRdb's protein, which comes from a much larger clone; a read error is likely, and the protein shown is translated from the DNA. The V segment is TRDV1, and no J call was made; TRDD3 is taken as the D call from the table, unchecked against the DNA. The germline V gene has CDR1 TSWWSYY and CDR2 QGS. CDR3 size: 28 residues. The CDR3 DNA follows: TGTGCTCTTGGGGAATCCACTTTCCTACCGGCCGTGGTGTACTGTGTACTGGGGGATACTCGATCCACCGATAAACCCATCTTT. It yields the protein CALGESTFLPAVVYCVLGDTRSTDKPIF.

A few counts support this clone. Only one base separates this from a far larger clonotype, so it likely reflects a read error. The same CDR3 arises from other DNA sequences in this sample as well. Here the CDR3 reads CACDALPALGDRLKSDYTDKLIF. The CDR3 region has the DNA TGTGCCTGTGACGCCCTTCCCGCACTGGGGGACCGACTAAAATCAGATTACACCGATAAACTCATCTTT. The J gene is TRDJ1, the V gene TRDV2, with 9 bases aligning to TRDD3. The J gene, missing from TCRdb, was assigned here through DNA to germline matching. Germline assignment: CDR1 GEAIGNYY and CDR2 EKD. The length of the CDR3 is 23 residues. V trimming: 3 bases; J trimming: 0 bases; junction bases outside the gene matches: 28.